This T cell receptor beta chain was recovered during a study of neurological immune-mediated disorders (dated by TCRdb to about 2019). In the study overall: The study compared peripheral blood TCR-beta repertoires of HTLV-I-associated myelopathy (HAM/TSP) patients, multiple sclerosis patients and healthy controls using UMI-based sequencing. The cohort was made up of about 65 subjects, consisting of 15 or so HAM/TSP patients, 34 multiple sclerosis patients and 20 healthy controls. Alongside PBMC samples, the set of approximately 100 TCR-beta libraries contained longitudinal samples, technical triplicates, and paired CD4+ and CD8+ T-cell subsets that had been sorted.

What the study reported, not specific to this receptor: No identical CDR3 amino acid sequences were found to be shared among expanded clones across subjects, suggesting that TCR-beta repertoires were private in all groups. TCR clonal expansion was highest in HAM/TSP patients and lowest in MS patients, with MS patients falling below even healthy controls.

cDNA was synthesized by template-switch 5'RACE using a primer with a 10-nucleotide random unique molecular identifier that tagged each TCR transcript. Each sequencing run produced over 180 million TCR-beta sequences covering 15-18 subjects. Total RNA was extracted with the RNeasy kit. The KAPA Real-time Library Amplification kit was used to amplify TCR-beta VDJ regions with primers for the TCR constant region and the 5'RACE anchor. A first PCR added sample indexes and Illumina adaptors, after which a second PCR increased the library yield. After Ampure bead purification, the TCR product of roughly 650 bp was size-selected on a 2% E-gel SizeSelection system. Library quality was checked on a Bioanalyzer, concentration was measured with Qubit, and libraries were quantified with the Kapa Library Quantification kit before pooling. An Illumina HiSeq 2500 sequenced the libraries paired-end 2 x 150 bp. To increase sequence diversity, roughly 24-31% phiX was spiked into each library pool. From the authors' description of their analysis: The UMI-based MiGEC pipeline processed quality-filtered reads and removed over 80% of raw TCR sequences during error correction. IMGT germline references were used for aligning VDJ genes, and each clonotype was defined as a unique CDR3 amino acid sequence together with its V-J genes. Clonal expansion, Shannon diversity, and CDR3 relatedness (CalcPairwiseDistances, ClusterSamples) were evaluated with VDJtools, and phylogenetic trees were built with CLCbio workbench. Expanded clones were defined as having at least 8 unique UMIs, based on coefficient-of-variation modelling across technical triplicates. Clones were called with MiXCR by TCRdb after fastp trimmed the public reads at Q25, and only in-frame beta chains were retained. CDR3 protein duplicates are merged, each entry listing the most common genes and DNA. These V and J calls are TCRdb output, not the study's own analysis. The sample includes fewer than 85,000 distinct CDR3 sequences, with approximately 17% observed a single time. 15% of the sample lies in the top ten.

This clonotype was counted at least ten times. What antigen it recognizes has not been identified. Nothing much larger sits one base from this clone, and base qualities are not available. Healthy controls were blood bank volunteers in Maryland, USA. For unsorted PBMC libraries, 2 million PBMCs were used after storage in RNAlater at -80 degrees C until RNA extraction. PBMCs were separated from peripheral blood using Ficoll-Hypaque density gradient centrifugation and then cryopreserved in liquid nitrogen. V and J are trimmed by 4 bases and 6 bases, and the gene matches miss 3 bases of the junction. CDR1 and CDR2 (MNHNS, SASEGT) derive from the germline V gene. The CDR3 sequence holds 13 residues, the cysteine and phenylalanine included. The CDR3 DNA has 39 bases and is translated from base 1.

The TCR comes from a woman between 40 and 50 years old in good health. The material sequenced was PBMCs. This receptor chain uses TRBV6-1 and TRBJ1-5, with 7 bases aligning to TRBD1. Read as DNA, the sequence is TGTGCCAGCAGTGGACAGGGCAGTCAGCCCCAGCATTTT. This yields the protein CASSGQGSQPQHF.